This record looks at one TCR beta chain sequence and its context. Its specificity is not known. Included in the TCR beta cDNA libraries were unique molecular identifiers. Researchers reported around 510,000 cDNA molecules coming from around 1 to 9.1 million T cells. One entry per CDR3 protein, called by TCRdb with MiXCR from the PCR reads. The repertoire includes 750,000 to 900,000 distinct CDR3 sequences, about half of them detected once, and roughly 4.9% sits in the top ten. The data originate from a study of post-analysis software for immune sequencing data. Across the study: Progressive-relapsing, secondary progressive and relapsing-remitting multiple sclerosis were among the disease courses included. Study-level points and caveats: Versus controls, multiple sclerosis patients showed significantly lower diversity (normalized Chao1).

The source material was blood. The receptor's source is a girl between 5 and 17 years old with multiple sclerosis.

The CDR3 is CASSLVEGLGLAADIQYF. The CDR3 nucleotides are TGTGCCAGCAGCTTAGTCGAGGGACTGGGACTAGCGGCGGACATTCAGTACTTC. This rearrangement joins TRBV7-9 to TRBJ2-4; the match to TRBD2 covers 11 bases. Losses at the gene ends were 1 base for V and 8 bases for J; bases not matched to a gene: 13. Germline lookup yields CDR1 SEHNR and CDR2 FQNEAQ (reference sequence). This CDR3 is built from 18 residues.